A single sample is the source of the 14 T cell receptor beta chains below, sequenced in a study of Ad26.COV2.S vaccination and SARS-CoV-2 variants. Regarding treatment: around 19 received Ad26.COV2.S at low or high dose, single or two shots; several received placebo; per-sample allocation not given. Repertoires come from day 63 after the first vaccine or placebo injection. Generated by immunoSEQ multiplex PCR, the TCRdb table keeps only in-frame clones and is missing some. The sample has about 250,000 clones, roughly 86% seen once. The sample was peripheral blood, taken in a trial of Ad26.COV2.S vaccine versus placebo. These receptors were taken from a person aged 18-60 years who received the Ad26.COV2.S COVID-19 vaccine or a placebo.

Points on this clone: The junction departs from germline at one end; a sequencing error may be responsible. The J gene is TRBJ2-3, the V gene TRBV25-1; weak D call: TRBD1 (5 bases). The CDR3 length is 15 residues. Germline loops: CDR1 MGHDK, CDR2 SYGVNS. The CDR3 bases are TGTGCCAGCAGGGAAGCAGGGTGGGGCACATATACGCAGTATTTT. Translation: CASREAGWGTYTQYF.

This clone was picked up one time. At the DNA level, this CDR3 is encoded by other sequences in the same sample as well. V usage is TRBV6-5 and J usage is TRBJ2-1; maybe TRBD2 (5 bases). Germline CDR1 reads MNHEY; CDR2 reads SVGAGI. V lost 7 bases and J lost 1, with 14 bases in between. The CDR3 contains 15 residues. The CDR3 sequence: CASKASGGSYNEQFF. The CDR3 DNA is TGTGCCAGCAAGGCGAGCGGAGGTTCCTACAATGAGCAGTTCTTC.

The chain is built from TRBV11-2 and TRBJ2-7; D is possibly TRBD2 (5 bases). The CDR3 contains 13 residues. Germline V CDR1 and CDR2: SGHAT, FQNNGV. V shed 5 bases and J shed 6 bases, with 14 bases lying between them. CDR3 DNA: TGTGCCAGCAGCCCGTCGGCAGCGGCCGAGCAGTACTTC. Its translation is CASSPSAAAEQYF.

The chain combines TRBV5-4 with TRBJ2-3; 7 nucleotides line up with TRBD2. CDR1 and CDR2 (germline): SGHNT, YYREEE (reference sequence). The CDR3 sequence is 16 residues long. J lost 4 bases, V lost 2 bases, and 10 bases had no gene match. CDR3 sequence: CASSFRGPAGSDTQYF. Written as DNA, the CDR3 is TGTGCCAGCAGCTTTAGAGGGCCAGCGGGATCAGATACGCAGTATTTT. Using reference TRBV5-4 and TRBJ2-3 for the parts outside the CDR3, the full variable domain is ETGVTQSPTHLIKTRGQQVTLRCSSQSGHNTVSWYQQALGQGPQFIFQYYREEENGRGNFPPRFSGLQFPNYSSELNVNALELDDSALYLCASSFRGPAGSDTQYFGPGTRLTVL.

This chain joins TRBV19 and TRBJ2-3, with D possibly matching TRBD1 (5 bases). The CDR3 length is 15 residues. The germline V gene encodes CDR1 LNHDA and CDR2 SQIVND (reference sequence). V was pared by 5 bases and J by 4 bases, with 16 bases between. The chain's CDR3 is CASSPGRGSADTQYF. The CDR3 nucleotides are TGTGCCAGTAGTCCCGGTAGGGGAAGTGCAGATACGCAGTATTTT.

This chain connects TRBV30 to TRBJ1-5, with D unresolved. The germline V gene encodes CDR1 GTSNPN and CDR2 SVGIG (reference sequence). V lost 2 bases to trimming and J lost 0 bases, with 20 bases between them. The CDR3 runs to 18 residues. CDR3 protein: CAWSRGRLGAYSNQPQHF. The DNA for the CDR3 is TGTGCCTGGAGTCGAGGGCGGTTGGGAGCTTATAGCAATCAGCCCCAGCATTTT. Full variable domain (outside the CDR3, taken from reference TRBV30 and TRBJ1-5): SQTIHQWPATLVQPVGSPLSLECTVEGTSNPNLYWYRQAAGRGLQLLFYSVGIGQISSEVPQNLSASRPQDRQFILSSKKLLLSDSGFYLCAWSRGRLGAYSNQPQHFGDGTRLSIL.

This chain connects TRBV6-5 to TRBJ1-5, with D unclear. This CDR3 has 13 amino acids. Trimming pared 2 bases from V and 6 bases from J, leaving 8 bases between. Germline V gives CDR1 MNHEY, CDR2 SVGAGI. The CDR3 sequence: CASSYRAGQPQHF. CDR3 in DNA: TGTGCCAGCAGTTACCGGGCGGGTCAGCCCCAGCATTTT.

The chain employs TRBV6-2 or TRBV6-3 and TRBJ2-7; 7 bases line up with TRBD1. Germline CDR1 MNHEY, CDR2 SVGEGT. The CDR3 runs to 14 residues. Germline trimming cut 4 bases from V and 2 bases from J; bases unmatched to any gene: 5. CDR3 DNA: TGTGCCAGCAGTTCCACCGGGACAGCCTACGAGCAGTACTTC. Amino acids: CASSSTGTAYEQYF.

This sequence joins TRBV6-5 and TRBJ1-4, with 8 positions matching TRBD1. V was pared by 5 bases and J by 8 bases, with 7 bases of the junction left unmatched. Germline V gene sequence: CDR1 MNHEY, CDR2 SVGAGI. The CDR3 covers 14 residues. This CDR3 is CASSPGQGREKLFF. DNA of the CDR3: TGTGCCAGCAGTCCCGGACAGGGTAGGGAAAAACTGTTTTTT.

The gene calls are TRBV9 and TRBJ2-1; D might be TRBD2 (6 bases). V was clipped by 0 bases and J by 9 bases, with 13 bases between them. Germline values: CDR1 SGDLS, CDR2 YYNGEE. This CDR3 is built from 14 residues. The CDR3 coding sequence is TGTGCCAGCAGCGTAGGGGGGGAGTACGGTGAGCAGTTCTTC. It translates to CASSVGGEYGEQFF.

The chain is built from TRBV19 and TRBJ2-6; possibly TRBD1 for D (5 bases). V was cut by 5 bases and J by 1 base, with 12 bases left in between. There are 16 residues in the CDR3. Germline CDR1 and CDR2: LNHDA and SQIVND (reference sequence). The chain's CDR3 is CASSHSQGSGANVLTF. The CDR3 DNA reads as TGTGCCAGTAGTCACTCCCAGGGATCTGGGGCCAACGTCCTGACTTTC.

This chain joins TRBV30 and TRBJ1-5; unclear D gene. The CDR3 totals 13 residues. CDR1 GTSNPN and CDR2 SVGIG come from the germline V gene (reference sequence). V lost 1 base and J lost 7, with 11 bases in between. The CDR3 bases are TGTGCCTGGAGTGGACCATCCGGGCAGCCCCAGCATTTT. Its protein product is CAWSGPSGQPQHF.

This clone was seen once. This chain links TRBV5-1 with TRBJ1-1; weak D call: TRBD1 (5 bases). The CDR3 runs to 14 residues. CDR1 is SGHRS, CDR2 YFSETQ, per germline. V was trimmed by 2 bases and J by 6 bases, leaving 14 bases between them. In DNA, the CDR3 is TGCGCCAGCAGCTTCGGGCAGGGTGACGCTGAAGCTTTCTTT. Its protein product is CASSFGQGDAEAFF.

This chain links TRBV11-3 with TRBJ2-1; TRBD1 matches at 10 bases. V lost 5 bases and J lost 7; bases outside the gene matches: 5. Germline V gene lookup returns CDR1 SGHNT and CDR2 YENEEA. The length of the CDR3 is 14 residues. The CDR3 sequence is CASSARQGANEQFF. CDR3 DNA sequence: TGTGCCAGCAGCGCTCGACAGGGGGCGAATGAGCAGTTCTTC.